These T cell receptor beta chains were read from a single sample in a study of OX40 agonist ivuxolimab in advanced cancers. Sequenced by immunoSEQ multiplex PCR; TCRdb stores in-frame clones only, minus some. This table has tens of thousands of clones, 85% to 90% appearing once. Material: CD4+ or CD8+ T cells sorted from blood, obtained in a trial of the OX40 agonist ivuxolimab. The receptors originated from an adult with an advanced solid tumor such as melanoma, head and neck, liver or kidney cancer. Each CDR3 is given with its conserved first and last residue. D genes are given only for firm matches. Expanded clones get a size class; other rows say once, few or many, or leave the size out.

abundance: few; d_gene: -; j_gene: TRBJ2-5; v_gene: TRBV7-2; CDR3aa: CASSLGSLRKETQYF; CDR3nt: TGTGCCAGCAGCTTAGGGAGTCTGAGGAAAGAGACCCAGTACTTC
abundance: -; d_gene: TRBD1; j_gene: TRBJ2-7; v_gene: TRBV18; CDR3aa: CASSPTGTETYFSYEQYF; CDR3nt: TGTGCCAGCTCACCTACCGGGACAGAAACCTATTTTTCCTACGAGCAGTACTTC
abundance: once; d_gene: -; j_gene: TRBJ2-5; v_gene: TRBV28; CDR3aa: CASSSSKGATETQYF; CDR3nt: TGTGCCAGCAGTTCCTCTAAAGGAGCGACGGAGACCCAGTACTTC
abundance: -; d_gene: -; j_gene: TRBJ2-1; v_gene: TRBV12-5; CDR3aa: CASAPGHSYNEQFF; CDR3nt: TGTGCTAGTGCCCCGGGGCATTCCTACAATGAGCAGTTCTTC
abundance: once; d_gene: -; j_gene: TRBJ1-5; v_gene: TRBV19; CDR3aa: CASSHGGAPNQPQHF; CDR3nt: TGTGCCAGTAGCCATGGGGGGGCCCCCAATCAGCCCCAGCATTTT
abundance: -; d_gene: TRBD1; j_gene: TRBJ1-1; v_gene: TRBV7-8; CDR3aa: CASSPLGGNTEAFF; CDR3nt: TGTGCCAGCAGCCCCCTAGGGGGCAACACTGAAGCTTTCTTT
abundance: few; d_gene: -; j_gene: TRBJ1-1; v_gene: TRBV30; CDR3aa: CAWSVISVNTEAFF; CDR3nt: TGTGCCTGGAGTGTTATCAGTGTGAACACTGAAGCTTTCTTT
abundance: -; d_gene: -; j_gene: TRBJ2-1; v_gene: TRBV15; CDR3aa: CATSRPGTLRQNEQFF; CDR3nt: TGTGCCACCAGCAGACCCGGGACTCTCCGTCAGAATGAGCAGTTCTTC
abundance: -; d_gene: -; j_gene: TRBJ1-2; v_gene: TRBV5-1; CDR3aa: CASSFDGDYGYTF; CDR3nt: TGCGCCAGCAGCTTCGACGGAGACTATGGCTACACCTTC
abundance: -; d_gene: -; j_gene: TRBJ1-4; v_gene: TRBV6-6; CDR3aa: CASSFLEKLFF; CDR3nt: TGTGCCAGCAGTTTCCTAGAAAAACTGTTTTTT
abundance: -; d_gene: TRBD2; j_gene: TRBJ2-2; v_gene: TRBV28; CDR3aa: CASRLSGRALILPGELFF; CDR3nt: TGTGCCAGCAGACTAAGCGGGAGGGCCCTCATTCTCCCCGGGGAGCTGTTTTTT
abundance: -; d_gene: -; j_gene: TRBJ1-1; v_gene: TRBV2; CDR3aa: CASSRINTEAFF; CDR3nt: TGTGCCAGCAGCAGAATAAACACTGAAGCTTTCTTT
abundance: -; d_gene: -; j_gene: TRBJ1-1; v_gene: TRBV27; CDR3aa: CASSLGGQQAFF; CDR3nt: TGTGCCAGCAGTTTGGGGGGGCAACAAGCTTTCTTT
abundance: -; d_gene: TRBD2; j_gene: TRBJ2-2; v_gene: TRBV18; CDR3aa: CASSQEAGAPHTGELFF; CDR3nt: TGTGCCAGCTCACAGGAAGCGGGGGCCCCCCACACCGGGGAGCTGTTTTTT
abundance: -; d_gene: -; j_gene: TRBJ2-7; v_gene: TRBV28; CDR3aa: CASSPRTLSYEQYF; CDR3nt: TGTGCCAGCAGCCCACGAACGCTATCCTACGAGCAGTACTTC
abundance: -; d_gene: TRBD1; j_gene: TRBJ2-7; v_gene: TRBV28; CDR3aa: CAIRTGTYEQYF; CDR3nt: TGTGCCATACGGACAGGTACCTACGAGCAGTACTTC
abundance: -; d_gene: -; j_gene: TRBJ2-2; v_gene: TRBV6-5; CDR3aa: CASSFRGSLTGELFF; CDR3nt: TGTGCCAGCAGTTTCAGGGGTAGTCTGACCGGGGAGCTGTTTTTT
abundance: -; d_gene: TRBD1; j_gene: TRBJ1-1; v_gene: TRBV4-1; CDR3aa: CASSQDGTGWNTEAFF; CDR3nt: TGCGCCAGCAGCCAAGATGGGACAGGCTGGAACACTGAAGCTTTCTTT
abundance: -; d_gene: -; j_gene: TRBJ2-3; v_gene: TRBV7-2; CDR3aa: CASSGNRGTDTQYF; CDR3nt: TGTGCCAGCAGCGGGAATCGTGGCACAGATACGCAGTATTTT
abundance: -; d_gene: TRBD1; j_gene: TRBJ2-6; v_gene: TRBV7-9; CDR3aa: CASSRTGGISGANVLTF; CDR3nt: TGTGCCAGCAGCCGGACAGGGGGGATCTCTGGGGCCAACGTCCTGACTTTC
abundance: -; d_gene: TRBD2; j_gene: TRBJ2-5; v_gene: TRBV29-1; CDR3aa: CSAFGGGTQYF; CDR3nt: TGCAGCGCGTTCGGGGGGGGGACCCAGTACTTC
abundance: -; d_gene: -; j_gene: TRBJ2-7; v_gene: TRBV11-2; CDR3aa: CASSPIRGKDGYEQYF; CDR3nt: TGTGCCAGCAGCCCGATAAGGGGTAAGGATGGCTACGAGCAGTACTTC
abundance: -; d_gene: -; j_gene: TRBJ2-2; v_gene: TRBV5-1; CDR3aa: CASSLTGSNTGELFF; CDR3nt: TGCGCCAGCAGCTTGACAGGGTCGAACACCGGGGAGCTGTTTTTT
abundance: -; d_gene: -; j_gene: TRBJ2-5; v_gene: TRBV5-8; CDR3aa: CASSLAGSRETQYF; CDR3nt: TGTGCCAGCAGCTTGGCCGGGAGCCGGGAGACCCAGTACTTC
abundance: -; d_gene: -; j_gene: TRBJ2-1; v_gene: TRBV14; CDR3aa: CASSQERHRAIHNEQFF; CDR3nt: TGTGCCAGCAGCCAAGAACGGCACAGGGCGATACACAATGAGCAGTTCTTC
abundance: -; d_gene: -; j_gene: TRBJ2-4; v_gene: TRBV28; CDR3aa: CASSLRIGVPLAKNIQYF; CDR3nt: TGTGCCAGCAGTCTACGAATCGGGGTTCCTTTAGCCAAAAACATTCAGTACTTC
abundance: -; d_gene: -; j_gene: TRBJ2-3; v_gene: TRBV28; CDR3aa: CASSPIRFGRTDTQYF; CDR3nt: TGTGCCAGCAGTCCCATCCGTTTTGGCCGCACAGATACGCAGTATTTT
abundance: -; d_gene: -; j_gene: TRBJ2-3; v_gene: TRBV20-1; CDR3aa: CSVVPTDTQYF; CDR3nt: TGCAGTGTCGTTCCCACAGATACGCAGTATTTT
abundance: -; d_gene: -; j_gene: TRBJ2-7; v_gene: TRBV6-5; CDR3aa: CASRGTPTYEQYF; CDR3nt: TGTGCCAGCAGGGGGACACCAACCTACGAGCAGTACTTC
abundance: -; d_gene: -; j_gene: TRBJ2-6; v_gene: TRBV5-1; CDR3aa: CASSYYSAGANVLTF; CDR3nt: TGCGCCAGCAGTTACTATTCGGCTGGGGCCAACGTCCTGACTTTC
abundance: -; d_gene: TRBD2; j_gene: TRBJ2-2; v_gene: TRBV28; CDR3aa: CASSLTSGNTGELFF; CDR3nt: TGTGCCAGCAGTTTAACTAGCGGAAACACCGGGGAGCTGTTTTTT
abundance: few; d_gene: TRBD1; j_gene: TRBJ1-2; v_gene: TRBV28; CDR3aa: CASSSRDRAASNYGYTF; CDR3nt: TGTGCCAGCAGTTCCCGGGACAGGGCTGCTTCTAACTATGGCTACACCTTC
abundance: -; d_gene: TRBD1; j_gene: TRBJ2-1; v_gene: TRBV28; CDR3aa: CASSLWGQGIYNEQFF; CDR3nt: TGTGCCAGCAGTTTATGGGGACAGGGCATTTACAATGAGCAGTTCTTC
abundance: -; d_gene: -; j_gene: TRBJ2-7; v_gene: TRBV28; CDR3aa: CASSFPGARYEQYF; CDR3nt: TGTGCCAGCAGTTTCCCAGGGGCGCGGTACGAGCAGTACTTC
abundance: -; d_gene: TRBD1; j_gene: TRBJ1-5; v_gene: TRBV28; CDR3aa: CASSLVTGGFLRNQPQHF; CDR3nt: TGTGCCAGCAGTTTAGTTACAGGGGGTTTCCTAAGAAATCAGCCCCAGCATTTT
abundance: -; d_gene: TRBD2; j_gene: TRBJ2-1; v_gene: TRBV28; CDR3aa: CASSFVTSGFYNEQFF; CDR3nt: TGTGCCAGCAGTTTCGTCACTAGCGGGTTTTACAATGAGCAGTTCTTC
abundance: -; d_gene: TRBD2; j_gene: TRBJ2-3; v_gene: TRBV9; CDR3aa: CASTPGGRGTDTQYF; CDR3nt: TGTGCCAGCACCCCAGGCGGGAGGGGGACAGATACGCAGTATTTT
abundance: once; d_gene: -; j_gene: TRBJ2-7; v_gene: TRBV14; CDR3aa: CAGSQVALEQYF; CDR3nt: TGTGCCGGCAGCCAAGTGGCGCTCGAGCAGTACTTC
abundance: -; d_gene: TRBD2; j_gene: TRBJ2-7; v_gene: TRBV14; CDR3aa: CASSPTRGAGTTYEQYF; CDR3nt: TGTGCCAGCAGCCCGACTAGAGGGGCGGGGACTACCTACGAGCAGTACTTC
abundance: -; d_gene: -; j_gene: TRBJ2-1; v_gene: TRBV28; CDR3aa: CASSLLAEFNEQFF; CDR3nt: TGTGCCAGCAGTTTACTCGCGGAGTTCAATGAGCAGTTCTTC
abundance: -; d_gene: -; j_gene: TRBJ1-2; v_gene: TRBV14; CDR3aa: CASSRQNYGYTF; CDR3nt: TGTGCCAGCAGCAGGCAGAACTATGGCTACACCTTC
abundance: -; d_gene: -; j_gene: TRBJ1-1; v_gene: TRBV5-4; CDR3aa: CASRPEGLNTEAFF; CDR3nt: TGTGCCAGCAGACCCGAGGGACTGAACACTGAAGCTTTCTTT
abundance: -; d_gene: -; j_gene: TRBJ1-1; v_gene: TRBV10-3; CDR3aa: CAIRGSTGAEAFF; CDR3nt: TGTGCCATCAGAGGCTCGACGGGAGCTGAAGCTTTCTTT
abundance: -; d_gene: TRBD1; j_gene: TRBJ2-1; v_gene: TRBV2; CDR3aa: CASSTDRGQYNEQFF; CDR3nt: TGTGCCAGCAGTACGGACAGGGGGCAGTACAATGAGCAGTTCTTC
abundance: -; d_gene: -; j_gene: TRBJ1-2; v_gene: TRBV6-1; CDR3aa: CASSEWGESYTF; CDR3nt: TGTGCCAGCAGTGAATGGGGGGAGAGCTACACCTTC